This TCR beta chain was sequenced during a study of blood T cell repertoires in COVID-19 (dated by TCRdb to the early 2020s). Looking at the study overall: Samples from collaborators originated in the United States, Italy and Spain and spanned both the acute and convalescent phases of COVID-19. The prospective study material was composed of cDNA or gDNA derived from T cells, B-cell-depleted T cells, or PBMCs. Subjects who had been exposed to COVID-19, were actively infected with it, or had recovered from it provided the deeply sampled blood TCRbeta repertoires that made up the dataset. The repertoires were released in a freely available public database meant as a resource for research on the immune response to SARS-CoV-2. Samples came from the ongoing ImmuneRACE study (first 160 participants) plus 1,254 subjects from 6 global collaborators. Sample metadata almost always included a de-identified subject ID, COVID-19 status, age in years and sex. Where available, HLA class I and class II types were obtained from metadata supplied by the sample provider rather than from assay-based typing.

The collaborating institutions used their own protocols to collect whole blood in K2EDTA tubes. For TCRbeta analysis, collaborators shipped samples as frozen whole blood, isolated PBMCs, or DNA extracted from either of those sample types. This clone was observed once. Its antigen is unknown. The record has no base qualities; no much larger clone is one base away. TCRbeta CDR3 regions were amplified from genomic DNA using the immunoSEQ Assay, a bias-controlled multiplex PCR. Per the authors' processing: Within the assay, amplification of reference gene primers was used to estimate how many nucleated cells each sample contained. To quantify the absolute abundance of each unique TCRbeta CDR3 rearrangement, sequence reads were collapsed and filtered. For each sample, productive Simpson clonality was calculated as the square root of Simpson's diversity index across productive rearrangements. Imported from immuneACCESS, the table was reduced by TCRdb to in-frame sequences with V and J called. These copies leave out some clones; in studies compared against another copy, an unresolved V gene accounts for under half, and the cause of the remainder is not known. The V and J calls and clone size come from that table; D and trimming were worked out from the DNA. Counted in this sample were around 70,000 clones; about 89% of them appeared once. About 0.56% of the sample is taken by the ten largest.

V drops 1 base and J drops 6 bases, leaving 5 bases in between. The CDR3 has 11 amino acids, counting the end cysteine and phenylalanine. The DNA shown is the 33-base CDR3, in frame from base 1. The germline V gene gives CDR1 as SGHDT and CDR2 as YYEEEE. Results and caveats for the whole study, not just this receptor: How much clinical and demographic metadata was included differed by source and by participant, and the metadata was provided uncurated.

The source is a man aged 60 to 69 with acute or convalescent COVID-19. The sample taken for sequencing was peripheral blood. The chain joins TRBV5-6 to TRBJ2-7; the D gene is not confidently resolved. The DNA sequence is TGTGCCAGCAGCTTGTGGGCCGAGCAGTACTTC. Translated, this is CASSLWAEQYF.